What follows are 9 T cell receptor beta chains derived from one specimen sequenced in a study of T-cell reconstitution after alpha-beta-depleted transplantation in children (dated by TCRdb to between 2015 and 2016). Libraries were constructed by PCR. The reads were generated on an Illumina HiSeq 2500. Molecular barcoding was employed in the preparation of TCR libraries, with unique molecular identifiers being used to normalize TCRbeta repertoire quantification. In-frame beta chains were kept once TCRdb had trimmed the public reads at Q25 with fastp and called clones with MiXCR. Rows are unified per CDR3 protein, each entry keeping the most common DNA and genes. Present in this sample are about 610,000 distinct CDR3 sequences, 10% of which were seen just once. The ten biggest clones cover less than 4.5% of the sample. The specimen was PBMCs from the stem cell graft donor, collected from the stem cell graft. Every receptor here comes from a human donor who donated a stem cell graft to a child with acute myeloid leukemia.

This clonotype appeared a few times. J is TRBJ2-1 and V is TRBV5-1; D not resolved. Trimming took off 0 bases at V and 0 bases at J, with 7 bases between the two ends. The CDR3 contains 15 residues. Looked up from germline, CDR1 is SGHRS and CDR2 is YFSETQ. CDR3 bases: TGCGCCAGCAGCTTGGCTACCCTCTCCTACAATGAGCAGTTCTTC. It translates to CASSLATLSYNEQFF.

This clonotype was seen a few times. In DNA form, the CDR3 reads TGCAGCGCCGGACAGGGGATCGGGGAGCTGTTTTTT. Translated, it gives CSAGQGIGELFF. The chain recombines TRBV29-1 with TRBJ2-2; the match to TRBD1 covers 9 bases. Germline trimming cut 7 bases from V and 7 bases from J; bases unmatched to any gene: 4. The V gene's germline CDR1 is SQVTM and CDR2 ANQGSEA. The CDR3 totals 12 residues.

In its sample, this clonotype was seen many times. The gene calls are TRBV27 and TRBJ2-5; D could derive from TRBD1 or TRBD2 (5 bases each). CDR1 and CDR2 (germline): MNHEY, SMNVEV (reference sequence). Trimming removed 5 bases at V and 4 bases at J, with 11 bases between. This CDR3 contains 13 residues. The CDR3 DNA reads TGTGCCAGCAGTGTTGGGGGACCAGAGACCCAGTACTTC. It is translated as CASSVGGPETQYF.

This clonotype was detected only a few times. The J gene is TRBJ2-2, the V gene TRBV15, with 10 bases that match TRBD2. The V segment lost 0 bases and the J segment 5 bases; nucleotides outside the gene matches: 6. The CDR3 runs to 17 residues. From germline, CDR1 is LNHNV and CDR2 YYDKDF (reference sequence). The CDR3 is CATSRDPPSGSTGELFF. Here the CDR3 DNA reads TGTGCCACCAGCAGAGATCCTCCTAGCGGGAGTACCGGGGAGCTGTTTTTT.

The V gene is TRBV5-1, the J gene TRBJ2-7; possibly TRBD2 for D (8 bases). The CDR3 extends over 15 amino acids. Trimming cost V 4 bases and J 0 bases, with 14 bases left between them. Germline V gene lookup returns CDR1 SGHRS and CDR2 YFSETQ. Here the CDR3 DNA reads TGCGCCAGCAGCCGGGGGGGGACAGACTCCTACGAGCAGTACTTC. This sequence encodes CASSRGGTDSYEQYF.

In its sample, this clonotype was seen a few times. The chain employs TRBV20-1 and TRBJ2-4, with D perhaps TRBD2 (6 bases). The germline V gene has CDR1 DFQATT and CDR2 SNEGSKA (reference sequence). This CDR3 is 16 amino acids long. The V gene lost 3 bases and the J gene lost 7 bases, with 22 bases spanning the gap. CDR3 amino acids: CSARGGRGTFENIQYF. The DNA of the CDR3 is TGCAGTGCTAGGGGGGGTCGGGGAACCTTCGAGAACATTCAGTACTTC.

This clonotype was picked up a small number of times. The chain carries TRBV7-9 and TRBJ2-7; no definite D call. Germline assignment: CDR1 SEHNR and CDR2 FQNEAQ (reference sequence). This CDR3 is built from 12 residues. With 2 bases removed from V and 7 bases from J, the gap between germline ends came to 9 bases. The CDR3 sequence: CASSLISSEQYF. The CDR3 coding sequence is TGTGCCAGCAGCTTAATATCCAGTGAGCAGTACTTC.

This clonotype was detected only a few times. The chain carries TRBV5-1 and TRBJ2-7; 8 bases map to TRBD2. Germline values: CDR1 SGHRS, CDR2 YFSETQ. Trimming took 4 bases from V and 4 from J; bases not matched to a gene: 10. CDR3 length equals 15 residues. CDR3: CASSPQFSGMYEQYF. The CDR3 nucleotides are TGCGCCAGCAGCCCCCAGTTTAGCGGGATGTACGAGCAGTACTTC.

The chain joins TRBV28 to TRBJ1-2, with no clear D. Germline CDR1 is MDHEN and CDR2 is SYDVKM. This CDR3 comprises 11 residues. Trimming left V 6 bases short and J 4 bases short, with 6 bases between. As DNA, the CDR3 is TGTGCCAGCAGCAGGATCTATGGCTACACCTTC. Translated, it gives CASSRIYGYTF.